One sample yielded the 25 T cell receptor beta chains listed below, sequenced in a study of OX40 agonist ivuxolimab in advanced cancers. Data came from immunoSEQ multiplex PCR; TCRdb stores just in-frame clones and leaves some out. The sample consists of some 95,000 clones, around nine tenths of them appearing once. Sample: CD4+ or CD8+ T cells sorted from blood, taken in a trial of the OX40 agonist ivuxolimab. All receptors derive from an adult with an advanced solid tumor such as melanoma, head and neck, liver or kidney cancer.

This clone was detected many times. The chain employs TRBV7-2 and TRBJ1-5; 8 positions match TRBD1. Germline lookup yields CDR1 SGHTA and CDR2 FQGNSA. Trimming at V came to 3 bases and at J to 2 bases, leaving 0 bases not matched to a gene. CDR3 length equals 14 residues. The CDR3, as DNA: TGTGCCAGCAGCTTGACAGGGGGCAATCAGCCCCAGCATTTT. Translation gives CASSLTGGNQPQHF.

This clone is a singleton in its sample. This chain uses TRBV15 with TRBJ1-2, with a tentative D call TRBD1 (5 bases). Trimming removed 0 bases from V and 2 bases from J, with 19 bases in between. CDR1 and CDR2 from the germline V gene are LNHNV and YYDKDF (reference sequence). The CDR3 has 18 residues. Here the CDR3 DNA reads TGTGCCACCAGCAGAGATAAAGGCGGGGGATTTTTAAACTATGGCTACACCTTC. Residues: CATSRDKGGGFLNYGYTF.

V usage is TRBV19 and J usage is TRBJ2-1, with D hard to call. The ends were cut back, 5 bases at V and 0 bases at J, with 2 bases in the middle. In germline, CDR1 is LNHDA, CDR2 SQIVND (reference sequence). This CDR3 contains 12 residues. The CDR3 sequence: CASSASYNEQFF. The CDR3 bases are TGTGCCAGTAGTGCCTCCTACAATGAGCAGTTCTTC.

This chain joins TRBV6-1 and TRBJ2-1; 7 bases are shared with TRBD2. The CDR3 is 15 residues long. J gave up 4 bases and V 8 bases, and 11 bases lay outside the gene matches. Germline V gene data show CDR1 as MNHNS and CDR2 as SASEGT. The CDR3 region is CASLNPAGSYNEQFF. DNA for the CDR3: TGTGCCAGCCTCAACCCAGCGGGGTCGTACAATGAGCAGTTCTTC.

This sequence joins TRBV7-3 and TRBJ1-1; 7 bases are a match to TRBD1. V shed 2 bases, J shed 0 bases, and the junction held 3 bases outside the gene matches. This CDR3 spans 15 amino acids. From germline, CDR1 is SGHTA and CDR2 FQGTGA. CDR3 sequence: CASSLGTAMNTEAFF. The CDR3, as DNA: TGTGCCAGCAGCTTAGGGACAGCCATGAACACTGAAGCTTTCTTT.

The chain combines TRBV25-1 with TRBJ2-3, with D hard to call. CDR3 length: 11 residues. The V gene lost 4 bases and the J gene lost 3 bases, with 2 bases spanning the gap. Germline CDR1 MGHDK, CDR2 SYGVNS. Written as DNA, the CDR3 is TGTGCCAGCAGTGCTACAGATACGCAGTATTTT. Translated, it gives CASSATDTQYF.

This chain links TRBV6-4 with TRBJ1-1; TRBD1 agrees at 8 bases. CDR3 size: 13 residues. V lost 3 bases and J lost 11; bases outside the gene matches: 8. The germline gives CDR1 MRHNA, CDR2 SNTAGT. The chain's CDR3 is CASSDNRQGRAFF. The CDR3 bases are TGTGCCAGCAGTGATAATCGACAGGGGCGGGCTTTCTTT.

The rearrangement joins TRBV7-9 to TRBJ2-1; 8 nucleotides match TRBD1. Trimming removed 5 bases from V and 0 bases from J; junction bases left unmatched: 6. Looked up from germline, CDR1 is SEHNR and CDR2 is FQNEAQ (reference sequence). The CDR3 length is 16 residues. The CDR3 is CASSQPTGDSYNEQFF. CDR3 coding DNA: TGTGCCAGCAGCCAGCCGACAGGGGACTCCTACAATGAGCAGTTCTTC.

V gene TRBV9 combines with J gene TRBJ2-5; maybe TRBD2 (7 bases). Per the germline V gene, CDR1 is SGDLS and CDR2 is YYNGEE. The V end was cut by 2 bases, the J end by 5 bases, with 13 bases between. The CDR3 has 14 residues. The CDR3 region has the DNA TGTGCCAGCAGCGTGGTGGGGGGGCAGGAGACCCAGTACTTC. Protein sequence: CASSVVGGQETQYF.

CDR3: CASSESSGGFQETQYF. The CDR3 DNA reads as TGTGCCAGCAGTGAATCTAGTGGGGGCTTCCAAGAGACCCAGTACTTC. V usage is TRBV6-1 and J usage is TRBJ2-5; D is perhaps TRBD1 (6 bases). The CDR3 has 16 amino acids. V was shortened by 2 bases and J by 1 base, with 14 bases between the two germline ends. Looked up from germline, CDR1 is MNHNS and CDR2 is SASEGT.

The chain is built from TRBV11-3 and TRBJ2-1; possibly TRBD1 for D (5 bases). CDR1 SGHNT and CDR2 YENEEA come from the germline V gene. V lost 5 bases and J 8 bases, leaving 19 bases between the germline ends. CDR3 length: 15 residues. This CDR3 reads CASSVSFGQGDEQFF. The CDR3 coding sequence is TGTGCCAGCAGCGTATCCTTCGGGCAGGGCGATGAGCAGTTCTTC.

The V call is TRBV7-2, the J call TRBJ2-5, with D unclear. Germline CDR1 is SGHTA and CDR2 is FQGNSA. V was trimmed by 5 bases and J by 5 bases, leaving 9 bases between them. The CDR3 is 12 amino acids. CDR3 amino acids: CASSRLLETQYF. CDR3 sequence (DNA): TGTGCCAGCAGCCGACTCCTCGAGACCCAGTACTTC.

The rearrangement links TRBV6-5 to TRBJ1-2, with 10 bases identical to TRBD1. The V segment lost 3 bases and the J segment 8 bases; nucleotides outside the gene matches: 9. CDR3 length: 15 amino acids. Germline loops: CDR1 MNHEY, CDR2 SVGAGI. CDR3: CASSYPGQGVRGYTF. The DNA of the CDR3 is TGTGCCAGCAGTTATCCAGGACAGGGGGTACGCGGCTACACCTTC.

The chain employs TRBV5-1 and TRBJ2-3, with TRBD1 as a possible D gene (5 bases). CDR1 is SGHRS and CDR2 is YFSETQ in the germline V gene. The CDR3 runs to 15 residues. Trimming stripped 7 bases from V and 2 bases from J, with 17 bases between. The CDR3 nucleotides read TGCGCCAGCTCTTTACAGGACGACTTCACAGATACGCAGTATTTT. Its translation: CASSLQDDFTDTQYF.

CDR3 in amino acids: CASSLQTGGVNEQFF. CDR3 in DNA: TGTGCCAGCAGCCTGCAGACAGGGGGTGTCAATGAGCAGTTCTTC. This sequence joins TRBV5-4 and TRBJ2-1, with 9 bases aligning to TRBD1. The CDR3 extends over 15 amino acids. After removal of 4 bases from V and 6 bases from J, the junction contained 8 bases not matched to a gene. In germline, CDR1 is SGHNT, CDR2 YYREEE (reference sequence).

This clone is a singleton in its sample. The CDR3 spells CAISESRSDTQYF. The CDR3 coding sequence is TGTGCCATCAGTGAGTCTCGGTCAGATACGCAGTATTTT. The chain links TRBV10-3 to TRBJ2-3; D is unclear. CDR1 ENHRY and CDR2 SYGVKD come from the germline V gene. The CDR3 has 13 residues. V was clipped by 0 bases and J by 4 bases, with 5 bases between them.

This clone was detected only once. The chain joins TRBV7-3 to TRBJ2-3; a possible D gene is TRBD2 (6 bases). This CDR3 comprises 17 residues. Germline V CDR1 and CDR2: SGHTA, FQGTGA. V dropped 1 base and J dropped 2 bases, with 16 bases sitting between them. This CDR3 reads CASSLNGGAEYTDTQYF. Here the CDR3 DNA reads TGTGCCAGCAGCTTAAATGGCGGGGCGGAATACACAGATACGCAGTATTTT.

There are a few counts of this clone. DNA for the CDR3: TGTGCCAGCAGCTTATTCGGAGGCAACTATGGCTACACCTTC. It encodes CASSLFGGNYGYTF. The chain links TRBV7-6 to TRBJ1-2; D uncertain. Germline assignment: CDR1 SGHVS and CDR2 FNYEAQ. Deletions cut 2 bases from V and 2 bases from J, with 9 bases between. The CDR3 sequence is 14 residues long. Drawing the rest from reference TRBV7-6 and TRBJ1-2, the complete variable domain is GAGVSQSPRYKVTKRGQDVALRCDPISGHVSLYWYRQALGQGPEFLTYFNYEAQQDKSGLPNDRFSAERPEGSISTLTIQRTEQRDSAMYRCASSLFGGNYGYTFGSGTRLTVV.

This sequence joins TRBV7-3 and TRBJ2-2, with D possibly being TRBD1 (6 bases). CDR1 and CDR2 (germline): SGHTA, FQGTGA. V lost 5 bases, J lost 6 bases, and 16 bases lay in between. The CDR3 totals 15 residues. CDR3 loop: CASSPQGSGAGELFF. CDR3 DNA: TGTGCCAGCAGCCCACAGGGAAGTGGAGCCGGGGAGCTGTTTTTT. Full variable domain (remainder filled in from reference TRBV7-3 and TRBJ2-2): GAGVSQTPSNKVTEKGKYVELRCDPISGHTALYWYRQSLGQGPEFLIYFQGTGAADDSGLPNDRFFAVRPEGSVSTLKIQRTERGDSAVYLCASSPQGSGAGELFFGEGSRLTVL.

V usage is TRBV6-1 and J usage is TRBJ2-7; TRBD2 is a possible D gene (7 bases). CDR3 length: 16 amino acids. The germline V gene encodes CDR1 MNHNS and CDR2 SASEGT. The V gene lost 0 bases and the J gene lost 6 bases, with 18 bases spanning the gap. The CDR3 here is CASSEAGRPRGREQYF. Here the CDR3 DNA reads TGTGCCAGCAGTGAAGCGGGAAGACCGCGGGGGCGCGAGCAGTACTTC.

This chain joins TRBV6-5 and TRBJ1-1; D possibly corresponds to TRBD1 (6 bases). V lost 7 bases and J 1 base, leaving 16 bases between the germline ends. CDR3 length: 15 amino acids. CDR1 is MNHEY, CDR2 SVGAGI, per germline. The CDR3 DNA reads TGTGCCAGCAAGGGGGAAGGAGCGGGGAACACTGAAGCTTTCTTT. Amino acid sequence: CASKGEGAGNTEAFF.

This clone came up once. The CDR3, as DNA: TGTGCCAGCAGCCGGGGGGAGACCCAGTACTTC. Translation: CASSRGETQYF. The rearrangement joins TRBV9 to TRBJ2-5; D is perhaps TRBD2 (6 bases). This CDR3 comprises 11 residues. Trimming took 4 bases from V and 5 from J, leaving 6 bases between them. Germline assignment: CDR1 SGDLS and CDR2 YYNGEE.

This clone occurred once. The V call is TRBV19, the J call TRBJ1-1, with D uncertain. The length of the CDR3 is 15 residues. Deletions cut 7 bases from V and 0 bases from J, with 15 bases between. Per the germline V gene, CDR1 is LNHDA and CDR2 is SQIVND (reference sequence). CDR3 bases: TGTGCCAGTACCCCAATGGGAGTCATGAACACTGAAGCTTTCTTT. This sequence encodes CASTPMGVMNTEAFF.

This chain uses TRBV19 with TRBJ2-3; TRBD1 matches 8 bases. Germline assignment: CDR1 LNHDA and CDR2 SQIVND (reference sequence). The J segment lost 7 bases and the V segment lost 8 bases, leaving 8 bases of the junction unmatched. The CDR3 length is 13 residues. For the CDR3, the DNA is TGTGCCAGTGGACCGACAGGGGCAAATACGCAGTATTTT. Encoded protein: CASGPTGANTQYF. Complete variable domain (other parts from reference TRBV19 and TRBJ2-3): DGGITQSPKYLFRKEGQNVTLSCEQNLNHDAMYWYRQDPGQGLRLIYYSQIVNDFQKGDIAEGYSVSREKKESFPLTVTSAQKNPTAFYLCASGPTGANTQYFGPGTRLTVL.

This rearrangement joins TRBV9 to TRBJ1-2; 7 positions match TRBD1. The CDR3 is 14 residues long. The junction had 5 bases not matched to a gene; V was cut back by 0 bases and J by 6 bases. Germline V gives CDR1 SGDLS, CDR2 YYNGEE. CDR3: CASSVEGASDGYTF. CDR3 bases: TGTGCCAGCAGCGTAGAGGGGGCTTCGGATGGCTACACCTTC.